One sample yielded the 14 T cell receptor beta chains listed below, sequenced in a study of identical twins. TCRdb reanalysed the 5' RACE reads using MiXCR and keeps one entry per CDR3 protein. The profile shows 650,000 to 750,000 distinct CDR3 sequences, 21% of them singletons. The same sample was also used in a study of T cells expressing NK-cell markers.

Source material: PBMCs. Receptor source: a woman aged 18-29 years in good health.

The CDR3 region has the DNA TGCGCCAGCAGCTTGGAGACAGGCCATGGCTACACCTTC. The encoded protein is CASSLETGHGYTF. The chain couples TRBV5-1 to TRBJ1-2; TRBD1 might be the D (6 bases). The V gene lost 0 bases and the J gene lost 6 bases, with 9 bases spanning the gap. The CDR3 extends over 13 amino acids. Germline lookup yields CDR1 SGHRS and CDR2 YFSETQ.

J is TRBJ2-2 and V is TRBV5-5, with a weak D call TRBD1 (5 bases). V was cut by 3 bases and J by 6 bases, with 12 bases left in between. The CDR3 is 14 amino acids. Germline V gene data show CDR1 as SGHKS and CDR2 as YYEKEE (reference sequence). CDR3 amino acids: CASSSPRAPGELFF. The CDR3 DNA sequence: TGTGCCAGCAGCTCACCCAGGGCGCCCGGGGAGCTGTTTTTT. Filled out from reference TRBV5-5 and TRBJ2-2, the complete variable domain reads DAGVTQSPTHLIKTRGQQVTLRCSPISGHKSVSWYQQVLGQGPQFIFQYYEKEERGRGNFPDRFSARQFPNYSSELNVNALLLGDSALYLCASSSPRAPGELFFGEGSRLTVL.

The CDR3 here is CSVGLGHNTGELFF. The CDR3 DNA reads TGCAGCGTTGGTTTGGGACATAACACCGGGGAGCTGTTTTTT. This chain connects TRBV29-1 to TRBJ2-2, with a possible D match to TRBD1 (6 bases). Per germline, CDR1 SQVTM and CDR2 ANQGSEA. The ends were cut back, 4 bases at V and 2 bases at J, with 11 bases in the middle. The CDR3 spans 14 residues.

This chain uses TRBV10-3 with TRBJ2-3; TRBD1 agrees at 7 bases. Per the germline V gene, CDR1 is ENHRY and CDR2 is SYGVKD. Trimming cost V 7 bases and J 4 bases; bases outside gene matches: 8. CDR3 size: 14 residues. The CDR3 spells CAINTGVGPDTQYF. The CDR3 DNA sequence: TGTGCCATCAACACAGGGGTCGGGCCAGATACGCAGTATTTT.

This clonotype appeared a few times. The V and J genes are TRBV6-5 and TRBJ2-1; 7 nucleotides align to TRBD1. V shed 2 bases, J shed 9 bases, and the junction held 10 bases outside the gene matches. The CDR3 extends over 15 amino acids. Germline V gene sequence: CDR1 MNHEY, CDR2 SVGAGI. The CDR3 DNA is TGTGCCAGCAGTTACAGGGGGCGTTATTTACTTGAGCAGTTCTTC. This translates into CASSYRGRYLLEQFF.

In its sample, this clonotype was seen a few times. This sequence joins TRBV6-5 and TRBJ1-4, with D perhaps matching TRBD1 (6 bases). Germline V gene lookup returns CDR1 MNHEY and CDR2 SVGAGI. CDR3 size: 15 residues. Trimming stripped 2 bases from V and 6 bases from J, with 13 bases between. The CDR3 nucleotides are TGTGCCAGCAGTTACATTGGGGGCTTTGATGAAAAACTGTTTTTT. Translation gives CASSYIGGFDEKLFF.

The sample holds one count of this clonotype. This chain joins TRBV18 and TRBJ2-7; D assignment may be TRBD1 or TRBD2 (5 bases each). This CDR3 has 15 residues. Germline CDR1 and CDR2: KGHSH and LQKENI. With 3 bases removed from V and 3 bases from J, the gap between germline ends came to 15 bases. CDR3: CASSPNRGQNYEQYF. CDR3 DNA: TGTGCCAGCTCACCCAACCGGGGCCAAAACTACGAGCAGTACTTC.

This clonotype was counted only a few times. The chain joins TRBV12-3 or TRBV12-4 to TRBJ2-1; TRBD2 matches at 8 bases. The CDR3 length is 12 residues. Unmatched junction bases numbered 5, after V lost 3 bases and J lost 13 bases. The CDR3 spells CASSFGTRFQFF. DNA of the CDR3: TGTGCCAGCAGTTTTGGGACTAGGTTCCAGTTCTTC.

The chain links TRBV5-1 to TRBJ2-3; 11 bases are a match to TRBD2. Losses at the gene ends were 1 base for V and 4 bases for J; bases not matched to a gene: 5. Germline loops: CDR1 SGHRS, CDR2 YFSETQ. There are 16 residues in the CDR3. DNA of the CDR3: TGCGCCAGCAGCTTGTCGGGGACTAGCGGCTCAGATACGCAGTATTTT. It translates to CASSLSGTSGSDTQYF.

The genes are TRBV7-9 and TRBJ1-2; 10 bases align to TRBD1. Germline V gene sequence: CDR1 SEHNR, CDR2 FQNEAQ (reference sequence). Germline trimming cut 6 bases from V and 4 bases from J; bases unmatched to any gene: 14. The CDR3 sequence is 17 residues long. The chain's CDR3 is CASRDWTGGSKPYGYTF. CDR3 in DNA: TGTGCCAGCAGGGATTGGACAGGGGGATCGAAACCCTATGGCTACACCTTC.

This clonotype was counted a few times. The rearrangement links TRBV20-1 to TRBJ2-3; 9 nucleotides line up with TRBD2. After removal of 1 base from V and 2 bases from J, the junction contained 10 bases not matched to a gene. CDR1 is DFQATT, CDR2 SNEGSKA, per germline (reference sequence). The CDR3 extends over 17 amino acids. The CDR3 nucleotides read TGCAGTGCTAGAGGGGGCCTAGCGGGGCCGAACACAGATACGCAGTATTTT. Protein product: CSARGGLAGPNTDTQYF.

J is TRBJ2-4 and V is TRBV6-2 or TRBV6-3; 7 bases are a match to TRBD1. Germline CDR1 MNHEY, CDR2 SVGEGT. J gave up 9 bases and V 8 bases, and 7 bases lay outside the gene matches. CDR3 size: 12 residues. The CDR3 DNA sequence: TGTGCCAGCGGGACAGACTGGGGCATTCAGTACTTC. Encoded protein: CASGTDWGIQYF.

The chain links TRBV7-2 to TRBJ2-2; weak D call: TRBD1 (6 bases). This CDR3 spans 16 amino acids. The V and J ends lost 4 bases and 5 bases respectively, with 17 bases between them. CDR1 is SGHTA and CDR2 is FQGNSA in the germline V gene. CDR3 sequence reads: CASSSLQGRRTGELFF. In DNA form, the CDR3 reads TGTGCCAGCAGCTCGTTACAGGGCCGGAGGACCGGGGAGCTGTTTTTT. The entire variable domain, with the rest obtained from reference TRBV7-2 and TRBJ2-2, is as follows: GAGVSQSPSNKVTEKGKDVELRCDPISGHTALYWYRQSLGQGLEFLIYFQGNSAPDKSGLPSDRFSAERTGGSVSTLTIQRTQQEDSAVYLCASSSLQGRRTGELFFGEGSRLTVL.

The rearrangement joins TRBV20-1 to TRBJ2-3; D is perhaps TRBD2 (6 bases). Germline V gene sequence: CDR1 DFQATT, CDR2 SNEGSKA (reference sequence). V was clipped by 3 bases and J by 3 bases, with 22 bases between them. The CDR3 runs to 17 residues. The CDR3 sequence is CSARLLRGSALTDTQYF. For the CDR3, the DNA is TGCAGTGCTAGGCTCCTTCGGGGGTCTGCATTAACAGATACGCAGTATTTT.